This entry is about one TCR beta chain. The antigen remains unidentified. Combining a sample-barcoded 5' primer with a J-beta primer mix, a second PCR ran for roughly 7 to 12 cycles. TCRdb re-called the 5' RACE reads through MiXCR, storing one row per CDR3 protein. The data contain 700,000 to 950,000 distinct CDR3 sequences, roughly 60% of them singletons. This sample is part of a study of blood T cells in healthy people across ages. Study conclusions and caveats: PBMC samples, being unsorted, prevented any conclusive comparison of naive and antigen-experienced cells.

V was cut by 6 bases and J by 1 base, with 10 bases left in between. Looked up from germline, CDR1 is MNHEY and CDR2 is SMNVEV (reference sequence). This CDR3 spans 14 amino acids. The source is a man younger than 40 in good health. Sequenced input: blood. The chain has TRBV27 and TRBJ2-1; D not certain. The DNA for the CDR3 is TGTGCCAGCAGGATAGCCCAGTCCTACAATGAGCAGTTCTTC. This codes for CASRIAQSYNEQFF.